These 5 T cell receptor beta chains were all obtained from the same sample, sequenced in a study of blood T cells in healthy people across ages. The use of a sample-barcoded 5' primer and a J-beta primer mix characterized a second PCR of roughly 6 to 11 cycles. TCRdb used MiXCR to reprocess the 5' RACE reads, holding one entry per CDR3 protein. The sample contains approximately 810,000 distinct CDR3 sequences, about 36% of which appear only once. The specimen was blood. The receptor set was obtained from a man younger than 35 in good health.

The chain uses TRBV6-2 or TRBV6-3 and TRBJ1-1; D is perhaps TRBD1 (5 bases). CDR1 and CDR2 from the germline V gene are MNHEY and SVGEGT. The CDR3 runs 14 residues. Deletions cut 7 bases from V and 6 bases from J, with 18 bases between. The CDR3 DNA reads as TGTGCCAGCATAGCACAACCCAGGGTCCCTGAAGCTTTCTTT. Residues: CASIAQPRVPEAFF.

The chain links TRBV7-9 to TRBJ2-5; 9 bases map to TRBD2. V shed 5 bases and J 1 base; nucleotides not matched to a gene: 17. CDR1 SEHNR and CDR2 FQNEAQ come from the germline V gene (reference sequence). There are 19 residues in the CDR3. CDR3 DNA: TGTGCCAGCAGCCCTTTCCCAGCGGGAGGCATGGAGGCCCAAGAGACCCAGTACTTC. Translation gives CASSPFPAGGMEAQETQYF.

About this clonotype: Being one base from a much bigger clone, this may be a read error. The rearrangement links TRBV10-3 to TRBJ2-7; no firm D call. CDR3 length: 14 amino acids. Germline CDR1 reads ENHRY; CDR2 reads SYGVKD. CDR3 DNA sequence: TGTGCCATCAGGGAGTCGGCTAGCTCCTACGAGCAGTACTTC. Protein sequence: CAIRESASSYEQYF.

This clonotype came up many times. This chain connects TRBV7-2 to TRBJ2-1, with D possibly being TRBD1 or TRBD2 (5 bases each). The CDR3 has 22 amino acids. The V end was cut by 2 bases, the J end by 4 bases, with 33 bases between. The V gene's germline CDR1 is SGHTA and CDR2 FQGNSA. CDR3 sequence reads: CASSLSRWDRNDDGTGYNEQFF. The CDR3, as DNA: TGTGCCAGCAGCTTAAGCCGCTGGGATCGAAATGACGACGGGACGGGGTACAATGAGCAGTTCTTC.

With regard to this clonotype: One end of the junction does not line up with germline, which may come from a read error. The chain recombines TRBV10-3 with TRBJ2-7; no clear D gene. This CDR3 is built from 13 residues. CDR1 is ENHRY and CDR2 is SYGVKD in the germline V gene. The CDR3 bases are TGTGCCACCAGTGAGTCGCACAATTACGAGCAGTACTTC. Amino acids: CATSESHNYEQYF.